The subject of this entry is one T cell receptor beta chain. What it recognizes is unknown. TCRdb's copy holds only in-frame clones and misses some; the assay was immunoSEQ multiplex PCR. Of 90,000 to 150,000 clones in the sample, around 87% were seen once. Among the roughly 110 subjects of the validation cohort, separate from the roughly 600-subject first cohort, were the donors. The entry originates in a study of cytomegalovirus exposure and HLA in healthy donors. Study background: The 120 validation repertoires and the roughly 670 first-cohort repertoires shared a platform, a later analysis reported.

Findings and limits, study-wide: The finding came from a later analysis; first-cohort TCR clusters tended to co-occur in the 90 to 150 validation repertoires. In vitro checks showed that three CMV-associated chains really do target CMV antigens.

The material sequenced was PBMCs. The sequence derives from a woman under 30 in good health and CMV-seropositive.

For the CDR3, the DNA is TGTGCCAGTACCATCGGACAGTCCTACAATGAGCAGTTCTTC. Protein sequence: CASTIGQSYNEQFF. The chain combines TRBV19 with TRBJ2-1; weak D call: TRBD1 (6 bases). The germline gives CDR1 LNHDA, CDR2 SQIVND (reference sequence). Trimming shortened V by 7 bases and J by 1 base, and 11 bases separated the two germline ends. The length of the CDR3 is 14 residues.